This TCR beta chain appears in the sequencing data of a study of T cell clonotyping in hematopoietic cell transplantation. In the study overall: Recipient samples before transplant were obtained post-cytoreduction.

This clone was seen a single time. Its specificity is unknown. General study results and limits: Few recipient clonotypes overlapped donors; over 95% were de novo at given depth. No sorting was done, leaving CD4 and CD8 contributions mixed.

This CDR3 is built from 14 residues. The V gene lost 7 bases and the J gene lost 5 bases, with 18 bases spanning the gap. The germline V gene has CDR1 SGDLS and CDR2 YYNGEE. Documented time point: recipient sample about 28 days before transplant, after cytoreduction. TCRdb keeps only in-frame clones here, not all; method: immunoSEQ multiplex PCR. The sample lists 25,000 to 30,000 clones; about 92% were seen once. The starting material was peripheral blood mononuclear cells, obtained before stem cell transplant. The V and J genes are TRBV9 and TRBJ1-1, with D perhaps matching TRBD1 (5 bases). The TCR sequence derives from a middle-aged man with acute myeloid leukemia. Some clones in this sample may be carry-over from other donors' samples. CDR3 residues: CASSREVGKTEAFF. CDR3 bases: TGTGCCAGCTCCAGGGAGGTGGGGAAGACTGAAGCTTTCTTT.